The rows below give T cell receptor beta chains drawn from one sample of a study of blood T cell repertoires in COVID-19. Data came from immunoSEQ multiplex PCR; TCRdb stores just in-frame clones and leaves some out. The sample has about 140,000 clones; approximately 85% are singletons. The sequencing input was PBMCs or T cells enriched from blood (not recorded which). The source of these receptors is a woman in her forties or fifties with acute COVID-19. Both conserved end residues are part of each CDR3. The D gene is left open where the match is weak. Clone size is not always given. Where it is, it says once, few, many or a class for expanded clones.

len	abundance	j_gene	d_gene	v_gene	CDR3aa	CDR3nt
11	once	TRBJ2-7	.	TRBV11-2	CASSSSYEQYF	TGTGCCAGCAGCTCTTCCTACGAGCAGTACTTC
15	.	TRBJ2-7	.	TRBV3-1/TRBV3-2	CASSQGAGGYYEQYF	TGTGCCAGCAGCCAAGGCGCGGGTGGGTACTACGAGCAGTACTTC
11	once	TRBJ2-3	TRBD1	TRBV9	CASSGTGGGDF	TGTGCCAGCAGTGGGACAGGGGGTGGTGATTTT
16	.	TRBJ1-5	.	TRBV2	CASSEQMLGVGQPQHF	TGTGCCAGCAGTGAACAGATGCTTGGTGTTGGTCAGCCCCAGCATTTT
15	.	TRBJ2-2	TRBD1	TRBV4-2	CASSPGQGATGELFF	TGTGCCAGCAGCCCCGGACAGGGGGCGACCGGGGAGCTGTTTTTT
14	.	TRBJ2-3	.	TRBV4-1	CASSAPTRNGAQYF	TGCGCCAGCAGCGCCCCCACTAGGAATGGAGCGCAGTATTTT
13	once	TRBJ2-7	TRBD2	TRBV19	CASSGGLAREQYF	TGTGCCAGTAGTGGGGGACTAGCGCGCGAGCAGTACTTC
14	.	TRBJ2-1	.	TRBV5-1	CASSSGLAYNEQFF	TGCGCCAGCAGCTCGGGACTCGCCTACAATGAGCAGTTCTTC
13	few	TRBJ1-2	.	TRBV5-4	CASRAEGAGGYTF	TGTGCCAGCAGGGCGGAAGGGGCTGGGGGCTACACCTTC
15	.	TRBJ1-6	TRBD1	TRBV5-1	CASSLTGQDNSPLHF	TGCGCCAGCAGCTTGACTGGACAGGATAATTCACCCCTCCACTTT
14	.	TRBJ1-5	.	TRBV2	CASTLAVSNQPQHF	TGTGCCAGCACCCTGGCCGTTAGCAATCAGCCCCAGCATTTT
14	.	TRBJ2-5	TRBD1	TRBV7-8	CASSPGTGHETQYF	TGTGCCAGCAGCCCCGGGACAGGTCACGAGACCCAGTACTTC
15	.	TRBJ2-1	.	TRBV7-5	CVRRTSGRSYNEQFF	TGTGTCAGGAGGACTAGCGGCAGGTCATACAATGAGCAGTTCTTC
14	.	TRBJ1-1	TRBD1	TRBV7-2	CASSLTGRITEAFF	TGTGCCAGCAGCTTGACAGGGCGAATCACTGAAGCTTTCTTT
17	.	TRBJ2-3	TRBD2	TRBV15	CATPSGSGRPGTDTQYF	TGTGCCACCCCGTCGGGTAGCGGGAGGCCCGGCACAGATACGCAGTATTTT
19	.	TRBJ1-5	TRBD1	TRBV6-2/TRBV6-3	CASSYYLGQGVGGNQPQHF	TGTGCCAGCAGTTACTACCTGGGACAGGGGGTAGGAGGCAATCAGCCCCAGCATTTT
16	.	TRBJ1-1	.	TRBV2	CASLIQGAQLNTEAFF	TGTGCCAGCCTCATACAAGGGGCCCAACTGAACACTGAAGCTTTCTTT
13	few	TRBJ2-2	TRBD1	TRBV7-9	CASSRTGTGELFF	TGTGCCAGCAGCCGGACAGGGACCGGGGAGCTGTTTTTT
13	many	TRBJ1-2	TRBD1	TRBV6-4	CASSASGGQGYTF	TGTGCCAGCAGTGCTTCAGGGGGGCAGGGCTACACCTTC
14	.	TRBJ1-1	.	TRBV7-2	CASSLVGGNTEAFF	TGTGCCAGCAGCTTAGTGGGGGGAAACACTGAAGCTTTCTTT
14	.	TRBJ2-7	.	TRBV6-2/TRBV6-3	CASSRDSGRTKQYF	TGTGCCAGCAGCCGCGACAGTGGTCGTACGAAGCAGTACTTC
15	.	TRBJ1-4	.	TRBV4-3	CASSQLRQPNEKLFF	TGCGCCAGCAGCCAACTCAGACAGCCCAATGAAAAACTGTTTTTT
16	.	TRBJ2-5	TRBD2	TRBV9	CASSVERGLAEETQYF	TGTGCCAGCAGCGTAGAACGGGGACTAGCGGAAGAGACCCAGTACTTC
14	.	TRBJ2-5	TRBD2	TRBV4-2	CASSQAAGVETQYF	TGTGCCAGCAGCCAAGCGGCGGGAGTGGAGACCCAGTACTTC
15	.	TRBJ1-1	TRBD1	TRBV29-1	CSVELGQGVTTEAFF	TGCAGCGTTGAATTGGGACAGGGGGTAACCACTGAAGCTTTCTTT
17	.	TRBJ1-4	.	TRBV19	CASSISTGGGGNEKLFF	TGTGCCAGTAGTATATCTACCGGGGGTGGCGGTAATGAAAAACTGTTTTTT
15	.	TRBJ2-7	.	TRBV10-3	CAISSNRVDSYEQYF	TGTGCCATCAGCTCTAACAGGGTGGACTCCTACGAGCAGTACTTC
16	.	TRBJ2-7	TRBD2	TRBV2	CASSKNRLAGGYEQYF	TGTGCCAGCAGTAAAAACCGACTAGCGGGAGGTTACGAGCAGTACTTC
14	.	TRBJ2-1	.	TRBV7-2	CASSLEWGDNEQFF	TGTGCCAGCAGCTTAGAATGGGGAGACAATGAGCAGTTCTTC
13	.	TRBJ1-5	.	TRBV30	CAWSGREFQPQHF	TGTGCCTGGAGTGGCCGGGAATTTCAGCCCCAGCATTTT
15	many	TRBJ2-1	.	TRBV5-5	CASSLAASTYNEQFF	TGTGCCAGCAGCTTGGCTGCATCTACCTACAATGAGCAGTTCTTC
13	.	TRBJ1-6	.	TRBV6-4	CASSTGYGSPLHF	TGTGCCAGTAGCACGGGGTACGGGTCACCCCTCCACTTT
13	.	TRBJ2-2	.	TRBV12-3/TRBV12-4	CASSSQGPGELFF	TGTGCCAGCAGTAGCCAGGGTCCCGGGGAGCTGTTTTTT
16	once	TRBJ2-7	TRBD1	TRBV12-5	CASGPILRQGVGEQYF	TGTGCTAGTGGTCCCATTCTCCGACAGGGGGTAGGCGAGCAGTACTTC
15	.	TRBJ2-1	.	TRBV5-4	CASSSAGGPDNEQFF	TGTGCCAGCAGCTCCGCTGGCGGCCCGGACAATGAGCAGTTCTTC
13	.	TRBJ2-3	.	TRBV6-1	CASSDGGTDTQYF	TGTGCCAGCAGTGACGGGGGAACAGATACGCAGTATTTT
11	.	TRBJ2-2	.	TRBV27	CASSLLLAGFF	TGTGCCAGCAGTTTATTGCTAGCCGGGTTTTTT
12	once	TRBJ2-7	.	TRBV14	CASSLTGYEQYF	TGTGCCAGCAGCCTAACAGGCTACGAGCAGTACTTC
13	.	TRBJ1-5	TRBD1	TRBV19	CASSWDREQPQHF	TGTGCCAGTAGTTGGGACAGGGAACAGCCCCAGCATTTT
16	once	TRBJ1-6	TRBD1	TRBV3-1/TRBV3-2	CASSRGQGAKNSPLHF	TGTGCCAGCAGCCGAGGACAGGGGGCGAAAAATTCACCCCTTCACTTT
18	.	TRBJ2-2	.	TRBV11-3	CASSFPDRRLPLTGELFF	TGTGCCAGCAGCTTTCCCGATCGGCGACTTCCTCTCACCGGGGAGCTGTTTTTT
15	.	TRBJ2-1	TRBD2	TRBV19	CASSISLAGIDEQFF	TGTGCCAGTAGTATTAGTCTAGCGGGAATCGATGAGCAGTTCTTC
16	.	TRBJ2-5	TRBD2	TRBV5-1	CASSLEEGLAGETQYF	TGCGCCAGCAGCTTGGAAGAGGGACTAGCGGGGGAGACCCAGTACTTC
14	few	TRBJ2-3	TRBD2	TRBV7-9	CASSLGLAGGPSYF	TGTGCCAGCAGCTTAGGACTAGCGGGAGGGCCATCGTATTTT
15	once	TRBJ1-4	TRBD1	TRBV7-9	CASSLLGTVDEKLFF	TGTGCCAGCAGCTTGCTCGGGACAGTGGATGAAAAACTGTTTTTT
13	.	TRBJ2-2	.	TRBV12-3/TRBV12-4	CASSLRGGGELFF	TGTGCCAGCAGTTTAAGGGGAGGCGGGGAGCTGTTTTTT
14	.	TRBJ2-5	TRBD2	TRBV25-1	CASSAGGVQETQYF	TGTGCCAGCAGTGCGGGGGGGGTTCAAGAGACCCAGTACTTC
19	few	TRBJ2-7	TRBD2	TRBV18	CASSPPGTGTSGISYEQYF	TGTGCCAGCTCACCTCCAGGAACCGGGACTAGCGGGATCTCCTACGAGCAGTACTTC
16	.	TRBJ2-3	.	TRBV10-2	CASSEGDGWGADTQYF	TGCGCCAGCAGTGAAGGGGACGGGTGGGGGGCAGATACGCAGTATTTT
12	few	TRBJ2-7	.	TRBV4-1	CASGGHTAEQYF	TGCGCCAGCGGGGGCCATACCGCCGAGCAGTACTTC
14	.	TRBJ1-1	.	TRBV3-1/TRBV3-2	CASSQARQAGRSFF	TGTGCCAGCAGCCAAGCCAGGCAAGCCGGTAGGTCTTTCTTT
11	.	TRBJ2-7	.	TRBV20-1	CSARDQYEQYF	TGCAGTGCTAGAGATCAGTACGAGCAGTACTTC
15	.	TRBJ1-5	TRBD1	TRBV10-3	CAISPGTGSNQPQHF	TGTGCCATCAGTCCCGGGACAGGGAGCAATCAGCCCCAGCATTTT
15	few	TRBJ2-7	TRBD1	TRBV5-8	CASSLDRGRNYEQYF	TGTGCCAGCAGCCTGGACAGGGGGCGCAACTACGAGCAGTACTTC